The 15 T cell receptor beta chains listed next were all sequenced from one sample in a study of blood T cell repertoires in COVID-19. Clones were read by immunoSEQ multiplex PCR, and TCRdb kept only the in-frame ones, dropping some. The table has about 190,000 clones, 82% seen once; the top ten hold about 4.8%. The sample taken for sequencing was peripheral blood. The receptors come from a woman in her 30s with acute or convalescent COVID-19.

This clone occurred a few times. V and J are TRBV24-1 and TRBJ2-1; a weak D match, TRBD2 (6 bases). CDR3 size: 17 residues. The germline V and J ends were trimmed by 2 bases and 3 bases, with 16 bases remaining between them. Germline loops: CDR1 KGHDR, CDR2 SFDVKD. The CDR3 DNA reads as TGTGCCACCAGTGATTCCGGAGGAGGGGCTCACTACAATGAGCAGTTCTTC. It yields the protein CATSDSGGGAHYNEQFF.

V usage is TRBV12-3 or TRBV12-4 and J usage is TRBJ1-2; D remains ambiguous. V lost 3 bases and J lost 8, with 13 bases in between. This CDR3 is 13 amino acids long. In DNA form, the CDR3 reads TGTGCCAGCAGTTTCCGCTCTGGCAGGGGCTACACCTTC. It encodes CASSFRSGRGYTF.

A note on this clone: The same CDR3 can be traced to other DNA sequences in this sample. This chain connects TRBV10-3 to TRBJ1-2; TRBD1 might be the D (5 bases). Trimming took off 3 bases at V and 4 bases at J, with 9 bases between the two ends. Germline V CDR1 and CDR2: ENHRY, SYGVKD. This CDR3 comprises 13 residues. In DNA, the CDR3 is TGTGCCATCAGTGAACGGGGGTTCTATGGCTACACCTTC. It encodes CAISERGFYGYTF.

The V gene is TRBV27, the J gene TRBJ2-5; D is possibly TRBD1 (6 bases). The ends were cut back, 5 bases at V and 0 bases at J, with 22 bases in the middle. The CDR3 has 18 residues. Germline V CDR1 and CDR2: MNHEY, SMNVEV (reference sequence). CDR3 nucleotide sequence: TGTGCCAGCAGTCTTAACACTCAACAGGGTCAGTACCAAGAGACCCAGTACTTC. This translates into CASSLNTQQGQYQETQYF.

This chain uses TRBV30 with TRBJ2-1; D remains unclear. CDR1 and CDR2 from the germline V gene are GTSNPN and SVGIG (reference sequence). V was pared by 2 bases and J by 5 bases, with 4 bases between. There are 11 residues in the CDR3. CDR3 nucleotides: TGTGCCTGGAGTTGGCACAATGAGCAGTTCTTC. Protein: CAWSWHNEQFF.

The V gene is TRBV5-1, the J gene TRBJ2-6; no definite D call. Trimming stripped 4 bases from V and 0 bases from J, with 8 bases between. The CDR3 spans 15 residues. Germline CDR1 reads SGHRS; CDR2 reads YFSETQ. The CDR3 DNA is TGCGCCAGCAGCCCGCAGAACTCTGGGGCCAACGTCCTGACTTTC. Its protein product is CASSPQNSGANVLTF.

V usage is TRBV28 and J usage is TRBJ2-3; 8 positions agree with TRBD1. Germline CDR1 reads MDHEN; CDR2 reads SYDVKM. This CDR3 contains 17 residues. V shed 1 base and J 8 bases; nucleotides not matched to a gene: 14. This CDR3 reads CASSLFLGAGGRGTQYF. In nucleotides, the CDR3 is TGTGCCAGCAGTTTATTCCTTGGAGCAGGGGGCCGGGGTACGCAGTATTTT.

This chain uses TRBV28 with TRBJ1-2; D is unresolved. The CDR3 length is 14 residues. Germline V lookup: CDR1 MDHEN, CDR2 SYDVKM. V gave up 5 bases and J gave up 2 bases, with 12 bases separating them. CDR3 sequence reads: CASSPPPANYGYTF. The CDR3 nucleotides read TGTGCCAGCAGTCCCCCACCAGCGAACTATGGCTACACCTTC.

The V and J genes are TRBV7-2 and TRBJ2-7; TRBD2 matches at 8 bases. This CDR3 is built from 14 residues. From germline, CDR1 is SGHTA and CDR2 FQGNSA. With V trimmed by 0 bases and J by 3 bases, 1 base remained unmatched. Here the CDR3 reads CASSLAGGVYEQYF. CDR3 coding DNA: TGTGCCAGCAGCTTAGCCGGGGGGGTCTACGAGCAGTACTTC.

This chain links TRBV6-5 with TRBJ1-1; TRBD1 agrees at 11 bases. The CDR3 has 14 amino acids. Germline loops: CDR1 MNHEY, CDR2 SVGAGI. V lost 5 bases and J lost 8; bases outside the gene matches: 7. The CDR3 here is CASSQKGQGAEAFF. CDR3 coding DNA: TGTGCCAGCAGTCAGAAAGGACAGGGGGCGGAAGCTTTCTTT.

The V and J genes are TRBV28 and TRBJ2-7; no definite D call. V was pared by 7 bases and J by 1 base, with 8 bases between. This CDR3 contains 12 residues. The V gene's germline CDR1 is MDHEN and CDR2 SYDVKM. The CDR3 loop reads CASNEVSYEQYF. The CDR3 coding sequence is TGTGCCAGCAACGAGGTGTCCTACGAGCAGTACTTC.

The chain couples TRBV2 to TRBJ2-1; 16 nucleotides align to TRBD2. The germline gives CDR1 SNHLY, CDR2 FYNNEI. Unmatched junction bases numbered 13, after V lost 6 bases and J lost 5 bases. This CDR3 is 19 amino acids long. As DNA, the CDR3 is TGTGCCAGCAGGCGGACAGCCATGGGACTAGCGGGAGGGGACAATGAGCAGTTCTTC. Translating gives CASRRTAMGLAGGDNEQFF.

A few counts support this clone. V and J are TRBV6-5 and TRBJ1-1, with TRBD1 as a possible D gene (6 bases). From germline, CDR1 is MNHEY and CDR2 SVGAGI. Trimming left V 4 bases short and J 1 base short, with 13 bases between. CDR3 length equals 15 residues. CDR3 nucleotides: TGTGCCAGCAGTTCCCTACAGGGCTGGAACACTGAAGCTTTCTTT. This sequence encodes CASSSLQGWNTEAFF.

The chain links TRBV6-5 to TRBJ2-1; 9 bases fit TRBD1. Germline CDR1 MNHEY, CDR2 SVGAGI. J lost 6 bases, V lost 6 bases, and 9 bases had no gene match. The CDR3 length is 15 residues. CDR3 DNA: TGTGCCAGCAGACTCGGGACAGGGCGCGCCAATGAGCAGTTCTTC. Translating it yields CASRLGTGRANEQFF.

This chain uses TRBV19 with TRBJ1-2; TRBD1 matches 8 bases. The CDR3 covers 13 residues. Germline V gene sequence: CDR1 LNHDA, CDR2 SQIVND (reference sequence). Trimming at V came to 7 bases and at J to 6 bases, leaving 7 bases not matched to a gene. CDR3 residues: CASTERTGNGYTF. DNA for the CDR3: TGTGCCAGTACCGAAAGGACAGGGAATGGCTACACCTTC.